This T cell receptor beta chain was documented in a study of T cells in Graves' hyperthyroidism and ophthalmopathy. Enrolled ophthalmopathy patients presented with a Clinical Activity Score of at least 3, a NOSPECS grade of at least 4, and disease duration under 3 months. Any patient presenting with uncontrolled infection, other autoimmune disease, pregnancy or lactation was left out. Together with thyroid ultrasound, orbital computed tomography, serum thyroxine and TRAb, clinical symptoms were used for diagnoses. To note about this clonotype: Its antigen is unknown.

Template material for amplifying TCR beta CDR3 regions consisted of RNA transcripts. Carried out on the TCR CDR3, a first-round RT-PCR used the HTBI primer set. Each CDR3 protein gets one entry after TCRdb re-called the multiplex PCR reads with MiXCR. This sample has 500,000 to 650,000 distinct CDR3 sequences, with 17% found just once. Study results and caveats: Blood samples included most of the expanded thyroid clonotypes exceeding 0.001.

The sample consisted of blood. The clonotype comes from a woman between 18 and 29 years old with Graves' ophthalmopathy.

CDR3 coding DNA: TGTGCCAGCAGTTACTCTCTATGGGGAATGGAAGAGACCCAGTACTTC. Translation gives CASSYSLWGMEETQYF. The chain recombines TRBV6-5 with TRBJ2-5; D is unclear. The germline V gene has CDR1 MNHEY and CDR2 SVGAGI. The V gene lost 0 bases and the J gene lost 3 bases, with 14 bases spanning the gap. There are 16 residues in the CDR3.